A single sample is the source of the 20 T cell receptor beta chains below, sequenced in a study of blood T cell repertoires in COVID-19 (TCRdb year 2020). The library was produced with the immunoSEQ multiplex PCR assay. TCRdb obtained this table from immuneACCESS and retained in-frame rearrangements with V and J assigned. These tables miss some clones; where compared with another copy, unresolved V genes account for less than half of the shortfall, and the remainder is unexplained. Recorded for this sample are approximately 380,000 clones; more than 75% of them occurred a single time. Of the sample, more than 1% falls within the top ten clones. Source material: PBMCs or T cells enriched from blood (not recorded which). The origin of the receptors is a woman under 30 who had recovered from COVID-19.

This chain links TRBV6-4 with TRBJ2-1; TRBD2 might be the D (6 bases). V was clipped by 5 bases and J by 6 bases, with 14 bases between them. The CDR3 consists of 14 residues. CDR1 and CDR2 (germline): MRHNA, SNTAGT. This chain's CDR3 is CASSLANGGNEQFF. CDR3 DNA sequence: TGTGCCAGCAGTCTGGCAAACGGGGGCAATGAGCAGTTCTTC.

The rearrangement uses TRBV6-5 and TRBJ2-3, with D possibly TRBD1 on 6 matching bases. The V gene lost 11 bases and the J gene lost 0 bases, with 15 bases spanning the gap. This CDR3 has 14 residues. In germline, CDR1 is MNHEY, CDR2 SVGAGI. CDR3 sequence: CASRRTASTDTQYF. The CDR3 nucleotides are TGTGCCTCACGAAGGACAGCTAGCACAGATACGCAGTATTTT.

The chain is built from TRBV7-3 and TRBJ2-7; maybe TRBD1 (6 bases). The CDR3 runs 13 residues. Per germline, CDR1 SGHTA and CDR2 FQGTGA. The germline V and J ends were trimmed by 5 bases and 3 bases, with 11 bases remaining between them. The CDR3 region is CASSPQGGYEQYF. In DNA form, the CDR3 reads TGTGCCAGCAGCCCTCAAGGGGGCTACGAGCAGTACTTC.

The rearrangement joins TRBV7-2 to TRBJ1-2, with 11 positions matching TRBD1. Germline-derived CDR1 and CDR2 are SGHTA and FQGNSA. V gave up 3 bases and J gave up 5 bases; unmatched junction bases: 2. This CDR3 comprises 14 residues. CDR3 residues: CASSFGQGAYGYTF. The CDR3 coding sequence is TGTGCCAGCAGCTTCGGACAGGGGGCATATGGCTACACCTTC.

The chain joins TRBV30 to TRBJ2-7; the match to TRBD2 covers 8 bases. Germline CDR1 and CDR2: GTSNPN and SVGIG (reference sequence). This CDR3 spans 13 amino acids. With 2 bases clipped from V and 5 bases from J, the junction kept 5 bases outside the gene matches. The CDR3 nucleotides are TGTGCCTGGAGTCCCGGACTAGCCCACGAGCAGTACTTC. It codes for CAWSPGLAHEQYF.

The rearrangement joins TRBV6-5 to TRBJ1-2; D call uncertain. The ends were cut back, 7 bases at V and 5 bases at J, with 14 bases in the middle. This CDR3 is 13 amino acids long. Germline CDR1 is MNHEY and CDR2 is SVGAGI. The CDR3 DNA reads as TGTGCCAGCACTCCAAGTGAGGGTTATGGCTACACCTTC. Protein product: CASTPSEGYGYTF.

This clone was seen a single time. The J gene is TRBJ2-2, the V gene TRBV19, with TRBD1 identical over 7 bases. The CDR3 consists of 12 residues. V trimming: 10 bases; J trimming: 5 bases; junction bases outside the gene matches: 4. CDR1 is LNHDA and CDR2 is SQIVND in the germline V gene (reference sequence). CDR3 coding DNA: TGTGCCACTGACAGGGATACCGGGGAGCTGTTTTTT. Translation gives CATDRDTGELFF.

The V call is TRBV11-2, the J call TRBJ2-1, with D unresolved. The CDR3 covers 11 residues. Germline V gives CDR1 SGHAT, CDR2 FQNNGV. V gave up 7 bases and J gave up 6 bases, with 7 bases separating them. The CDR3 loop is CASMTRNEQFF. The DNA for the CDR3 is TGTGCCAGCATGACTCGCAATGAGCAGTTCTTC. The full variable domain, in which reference TRBV11-2 and TRBJ2-1 provide the parts outside the CDR3, is EAGVAQSPRYKIIEKRQSVAFWCNPISGHATLYWYQQILGQGPKLLIQFQNNGVVDDSQLPKDRFSAERLKGVDSTLKIQPAKLEDSAVYLCASMTRNEQFFGPGTRLTVL.

The genes are TRBV27 and TRBJ2-1; unclear D gene. The CDR3 is made up of 13 amino acids. Trimming stripped 4 bases from V and 3 bases from J, with 7 bases between. Looked up from germline, CDR1 is MNHEY and CDR2 is SMNVEV (reference sequence). CDR3 sequence reads: CASSSALYNEQFF. CDR3 bases: TGTGCCAGCAGTTCCGCACTCTACAATGAGCAGTTCTTC.

The chain has TRBV6-2 or TRBV6-3 and TRBJ2-1; D is possibly TRBD1 (6 bases). Per germline, CDR1 MNHEY and CDR2 SVGEGT. CDR3 length: 16 residues. V lost 6 bases, J lost 0 bases, and 15 bases lay in between. This CDR3 is CASSPQGSGSYNEQFF. The CDR3 coding sequence is TGTGCCAGCAGCCCTCAGGGGTCCGGCTCCTACAATGAGCAGTTCTTC.

V is TRBV9 and J is TRBJ1-2; the D gene is possibly TRBD1 (5 bases). Looked up from germline, CDR1 is SGDLS and CDR2 is YYNGEE. Trimming removed 2 bases at V and 8 bases at J, with 22 bases between. The CDR3 covers 16 residues. The chain's CDR3 is CASSVPRDSNRRGYTF. CDR3 coding DNA: TGTGCCAGCAGCGTTCCGCGGGACTCCAATAGGAGAGGCTACACCTTC.

The gene calls are TRBV4-3 and TRBJ2-4; 10 bases are shared with TRBD2. This CDR3 has 15 residues. The trim removed 4 bases at V and 2 bases at J, leaving 2 bases unmatched. The V gene's germline CDR1 is LGHNA and CDR2 YSLEER. CDR3 loop: CASSPSGGTKNIQYF. The CDR3 DNA follows: TGCGCCAGCAGCCCTAGCGGGGGAACCAAAAACATTCAGTACTTC.

The rearrangement joins TRBV24-1 to TRBJ2-1; TRBD2 matches at 7 bases. CDR3 size: 16 residues. Germline-derived CDR1 and CDR2 are KGHDR and SFDVKD. The V and J ends lost 7 bases and 0 bases, in that order; junction bases with no gene match: 8. The CDR3 bases are TGTGCCACCAGACCGGGGGGAGGAGGCTCCTACAATGAGCAGTTCTTC. Translated, it gives CATRPGGGGSYNEQFF.

This clone was counted once. This sequence joins TRBV21-1 and TRBJ2-7; TRBD1 is the table's D call and was not checked against the DNA. TRBV21-1 is an annotated pseudogene. The CDR3 totals 10 residues. The chain's CDR3 is CASSAGGQYF. The CDR3 nucleotides are TGTGCCAGCAGCGCAGGGGGCCAGTACTTC.

The chain uses TRBV6-2 or TRBV6-3 and TRBJ2-4; 8 nucleotides align to TRBD2. Per germline, CDR1 MNHEY and CDR2 SVGEGT. The CDR3 runs 20 residues. V lost 5 bases to trimming and J lost 0 bases; unmatched junction nucleotides: 18. CDR3 protein: CASSPSPGGGTYLAKNIQYF. The CDR3 DNA reads TGTGCCAGCAGTCCCTCCCCCGGCGGGGGGACTTATCTAGCCAAAAACATTCAGTACTTC.

The chain combines TRBV2 with TRBJ1-2; 8 bases agree with TRBD1. This CDR3 is 16 amino acids long. After removal of 7 bases from V and 6 bases from J, the junction contained 16 bases not matched to a gene. Germline CDR1 is SNHLY and CDR2 is FYNNEI. CDR3 loop: CASTFPGRQGLDGYTF. CDR3 coding DNA: TGTGCCAGCACCTTCCCCGGGAGACAGGGGTTAGATGGCTACACCTTC.

The chain has TRBV12-5 and TRBJ2-1; TRBD1 matches at 8 bases. Per germline, CDR1 LGHNT and CDR2 FRNRAP. V dropped 2 bases and J dropped 9; count of bases not matched to a gene: 15. The CDR3 covers 17 residues. The CDR3 protein is CASGLQRTGLFWGEQFF. CDR3 DNA: TGTGCTAGTGGTTTGCAGAGGACAGGGCTCTTTTGGGGTGAGCAGTTCTTC.

This clone was seen a single time. The gene calls are TRBV7-2 and TRBJ1-3; D perhaps matches TRBD1 (6 bases). CDR1 and CDR2 (germline): SGHTA, FQGNSA. Trimming stripped 1 base from V and 2 bases from J, with 9 bases between. This CDR3 has 15 amino acids. The CDR3 nucleotides are TGTGCCAGCAGCTTAGTGGGGGCCACTGGAAACACCATATATTTT. Encoded protein: CASSLVGATGNTIYF.

The V gene is TRBV15, the J gene TRBJ2-5; 7 bases match TRBD1. V lost 5 bases to trimming and J lost 1 base; unmatched junction nucleotides: 4. This CDR3 contains 14 residues. CDR1 is LNHNV, CDR2 YYDKDF, per germline (reference sequence). This CDR3 reads CATSWGTAQETQYF. In DNA form, the CDR3 reads TGTGCCACCAGCTGGGGGACAGCCCAAGAGACCCAGTACTTC.

The V gene is TRBV15, the J gene TRBJ1-3; no firm D call. CDR1 and CDR2 (germline): LNHNV, YYDKDF (reference sequence). The CDR3 totals 15 residues. V was trimmed by 6 bases and J by 0 bases, leaving 12 bases between them. The CDR3 loop is CATRRAMVSGNTIYF. In DNA, the CDR3 is TGTGCCACCAGGCGAGCAATGGTCTCTGGAAACACCATATATTTT.